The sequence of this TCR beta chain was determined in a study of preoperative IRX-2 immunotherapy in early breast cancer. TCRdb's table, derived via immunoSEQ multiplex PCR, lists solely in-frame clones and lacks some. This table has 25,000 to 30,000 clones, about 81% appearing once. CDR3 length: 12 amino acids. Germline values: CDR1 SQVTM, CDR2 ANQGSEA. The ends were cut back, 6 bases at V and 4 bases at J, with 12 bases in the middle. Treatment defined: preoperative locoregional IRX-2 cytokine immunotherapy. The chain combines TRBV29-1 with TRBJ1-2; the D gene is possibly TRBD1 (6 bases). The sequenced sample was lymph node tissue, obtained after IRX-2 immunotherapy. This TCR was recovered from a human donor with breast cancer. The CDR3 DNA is TGCAGCGTCCAACAGGGCTCCTATGGCTACACCTTC. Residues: CSVQQGSYGYTF.